These 23 T cell receptor beta chains originate from one sample sequenced in a study of blood T cell repertoires in COVID-19. The table came from immunoSEQ multiplex PCR; TCRdb's copy has only in-frame clones and leaves some out. The sample has approximately 240,000 clones, roughly 84% seen once. Sequences were obtained from peripheral blood. All receptors come from a man over 45 who had recovered from COVID-19.

V and J are TRBV7-7 and TRBJ2-3; 11 positions agree with TRBD2. The CDR3 is 15 residues long. Trimming at V came to 4 bases and at J to 3 bases, leaving 3 bases not matched to a gene. The germline V gene has CDR1 SSHAT and CDR2 FNYEAQ (reference sequence). The CDR3 protein is CASSSLAGGTDTQYF. Written as DNA, the CDR3 is TGTGCCAGCAGCTCGCTAGCGGGAGGAACAGATACGCAGTATTTT.

This chain connects TRBV18 to TRBJ1-1, with 11 positions matching TRBD1. V gave up 6 bases and J gave up 3 bases; unmatched junction bases: 6. The CDR3 is made up of 15 amino acids. Germline CDR1 KGHSH, CDR2 LQKENI. CDR3 protein: CASSPGQGADTEAFF. The CDR3 DNA sequence: TGTGCCAGCTCGCCCGGACAGGGGGCGGACACTGAAGCTTTCTTT.

The chain employs TRBV18 and TRBJ2-5; 10 bases line up with TRBD2. The germline V gene encodes CDR1 KGHSH and CDR2 LQKENI. With 3 bases clipped from V and 4 bases from J, the junction kept 8 bases outside the gene matches. This CDR3 is built from 16 residues. This CDR3 is CASSPRSGRAGETQYF. In DNA, the CDR3 is TGTGCCAGCTCACCTCGGAGCGGGAGGGCTGGAGAGACCCAGTACTTC.

The chain carries TRBV5-1 and TRBJ2-1; 9 bases match TRBD2. The CDR3 runs to 16 residues. Germline values: CDR1 SGHRS, CDR2 YFSETQ. With V trimmed by 0 bases and J by 6 bases, 7 bases remained unmatched. This chain's CDR3 is CASSLAGGGRANEQFF. In DNA form, the CDR3 reads TGCGCCAGCAGCTTGGCCGGTGGCGGGAGGGCCAATGAGCAGTTCTTC.

A single count supports this clone. The chain is built from TRBV30 and TRBJ2-7, with TRBD1 matching 7 bases. The CDR3 runs 12 residues. J was trimmed by 2 bases and V by 2 bases; bases with no gene match: 0. Germline lookup yields CDR1 GTSNPN and CDR2 SVGIG (reference sequence). The CDR3 DNA sequence: TGTGCCTGGAGTAGGGGGCCCTACGAGCAGTACTTC. Translation gives CAWSRGPYEQYF.

The V call is TRBV24-1, the J call TRBJ2-7; no firm D call. Trimming removed 0 bases from V and 4 bases from J, with 6 bases in between. The germline CDR1 and CDR2 sequences are KGHDR and SFDVKD. The CDR3 has 13 residues. CDR3 in amino acids: CATSDLNGYEQYF. The CDR3 region has the DNA TGTGCCACCAGTGATTTGAACGGGTACGAGCAGTACTTC.

The rearrangement links TRBV4-2 to TRBJ1-1; 7 bases line up with TRBD1. The J segment lost 10 bases and the V segment lost 2 bases, leaving 7 bases of the junction unmatched. CDR3 length: 13 residues. Germline-derived CDR1 and CDR2 are LGHNA and YNFKEQ. The CDR3 spells CASSQPQGLVAFF. The CDR3 DNA follows: TGTGCCAGCAGCCAACCACAGGGGCTAGTAGCTTTCTTT.

This sequence joins TRBV6-6 and TRBJ2-1, with 9 bases identical to TRBD2. There are 16 residues in the CDR3. V lost 7 bases to trimming and J lost 9 bases; unmatched junction nucleotides: 16. Looked up from germline, CDR1 is MNHNY and CDR2 is SVGAGI (reference sequence). The CDR3 here is CASNARAGGGGGEQFF. In DNA form, the CDR3 reads TGTGCCAGCAACGCCCGGGCTGGGGGCGGGGGGGGTGAGCAGTTCTTC.

The genes are TRBV27 and TRBJ2-1; 9 bases are shared with TRBD2. Germline assignment: CDR1 MNHEY and CDR2 SMNVEV (reference sequence). J gave up 9 bases and V 2 bases, and 8 bases lay outside the gene matches. CDR3 length: 15 residues. The CDR3 reads CASSLILAGPFEQFF. The DNA of the CDR3 is TGTGCCAGCAGTTTAATACTAGCGGGCCCCTTTGAGCAGTTCTTC.

The chain joins TRBV19 to TRBJ2-5, with D perhaps TRBD2 (6 bases). The CDR3 loop spans 15 amino acids. Germline V CDR1 and CDR2: LNHDA, SQIVND (reference sequence). V lost 2 bases, J lost 1 base, and 11 bases lay in between. CDR3 residues: CASSIKGRTQETQYF. In DNA form, the CDR3 reads TGTGCCAGTAGTATAAAAGGGAGGACCCAAGAGACCCAGTACTTC.

This rearrangement joins TRBV24-1 to TRBJ1-4; no firm D call. This CDR3 spans 15 amino acids. Germline V gene data show CDR1 as KGHDR and CDR2 as SFDVKD. The V end lost 4 bases, the J end lost 4 bases, and 12 bases lay between the germline ends. The CDR3 coding sequence is TGTGCCACCAGTGACTCAGGATCACTTAATGAAAAACTGTTTTTT. Amino acid sequence: CATSDSGSLNEKLFF.

V gene TRBV5-4 combines with J gene TRBJ1-3; D ambiguous. V was shortened by 0 bases and J by 0 bases, with 10 bases between the two germline ends. Germline V gene lookup returns CDR1 SGHNT and CDR2 YYREEE (reference sequence). This CDR3 comprises 16 residues. DNA of the CDR3: TGTGCCAGCAGCTTGGATGGCAGGCCCTCTGGAAACACCATATATTTT. Translating gives CASSLDGRPSGNTIYF.

The chain couples TRBV2 to TRBJ2-1; TRBD1 agrees at 7 bases. The J segment lost 5 bases and the V segment lost 7 bases, leaving 17 bases of the junction unmatched. The CDR3 contains 17 residues. Germline CDR1 and CDR2: SNHLY and FYNNEI. The CDR3 protein is CASNRQGPTVPNNEQFF. The CDR3 coding sequence is TGTGCCAGCAATAGACAGGGACCTACGGTCCCCAACAATGAGCAGTTCTTC.

V gene TRBV19 combines with J gene TRBJ2-1; 11 positions agree with TRBD2. The junction had 7 bases not matched to a gene; V was cut back by 4 bases and J by 8 bases. The CDR3 is 15 residues long. Germline lookup yields CDR1 LNHDA and CDR2 SQIVND (reference sequence). This CDR3 reads CASSRVAGGPDEQFF. The DNA for the CDR3 is TGTGCCAGTAGTAGAGTAGCGGGAGGGCCTGATGAGCAGTTCTTC.

The chain is built from TRBV27 and TRBJ2-7; possible D gene TRBD2, 6 bases. The V gene's germline CDR1 is MNHEY and CDR2 SMNVEV (reference sequence). V lost 1 base to trimming and J lost 2 bases, with 15 bases between them. This CDR3 region has 16 residues. This CDR3 is CASSLFPGGDAYEQYF. CDR3 DNA sequence: TGTGCCAGCAGTTTATTTCCTGGAGGGGACGCCTACGAGCAGTACTTC.

This rearrangement joins TRBV30 to TRBJ2-1, with 8 bases lining up with TRBD2. The junction had 9 bases not matched to a gene; V was cut back by 0 bases and J by 8 bases. Germline assignment: CDR1 GTSNPN and CDR2 SVGIG (reference sequence). This CDR3 has 15 amino acids. CDR3 amino acids: CAWSVPGLGIYEQFF. The DNA for the CDR3 is TGTGCCTGGAGTGTACCGGGACTAGGGATCTATGAGCAGTTCTTC.

The chain couples TRBV7-9 to TRBJ1-1; D unresolved. The germline V and J ends were trimmed by 3 bases and 9 bases, with 14 bases remaining between them. The CDR3 is 13 residues long. Germline V CDR1 and CDR2: SEHNR, FQNEAQ (reference sequence). CDR3 residues: CASSLIPRDKAFF. The CDR3 DNA sequence: TGTGCCAGCAGCTTGATACCCCGAGACAAAGCTTTCTTT.

V usage is TRBV7-8 and J usage is TRBJ1-5; D may be TRBD1 (5 bases). V dropped 6 bases and J dropped 0 bases, with 9 bases sitting between them. Per the germline V gene, CDR1 is SGHVS and CDR2 is FQNEAQ. The CDR3 runs to 14 residues. CDR3 in amino acids: CASRQGLSNQPQHF. CDR3 in DNA: TGTGCCAGCAGGCAGGGTCTTAGCAATCAGCCCCAGCATTTT.

The chain employs TRBV18 and TRBJ2-1, with 16 bases matching TRBD2. In germline, CDR1 is KGHSH, CDR2 LQKENI. The CDR3 loop spans 15 amino acids. The V segment lost 3 bases and the J segment 8 bases; nucleotides outside the gene matches: 1. The CDR3 region is CASSPGLAGGDEQFF. The CDR3 DNA follows: TGTGCCAGCTCACCGGGACTAGCGGGAGGGGATGAGCAGTTCTTC.

The chain combines TRBV28 with TRBJ2-1; D is perhaps TRBD2 (6 bases). V dropped 4 bases and J dropped 16 bases, with 20 bases sitting between them. The germline V gene has CDR1 MDHEN and CDR2 SYDVKM. The CDR3 is 13 amino acids. CDR3 region: CASSSGKLAGPFF. The CDR3 nucleotides read TGTGCCAGCAGTTCGGGTAAACTGGCGGGGCCCTTCTTC.

The gene calls are TRBV27 and TRBJ2-1; TRBD1 matches 7 bases. CDR1 and CDR2 from the germline V gene are MNHEY and SMNVEV (reference sequence). Trimming took 6 bases from V and 14 from J; bases not matched to a gene: 19. CDR3 length equals 15 residues. The CDR3 region is CASSSQPGQPQTKFF. The CDR3 nucleotides read TGTGCCAGCAGCTCCCAGCCGGGACAGCCCCAAACAAAGTTCTTC.

The gene calls are TRBV13 and TRBJ2-1; 7 positions agree with TRBD1. The J segment lost 12 bases and the V segment lost 5 bases, leaving 7 bases of the junction unmatched. CDR1 is PRHDT and CDR2 is FYEKMQ in the germline V gene (reference sequence). The CDR3 consists of 12 residues. CDR3 sequence reads: CASSPMTGPQFF. Written as DNA, the CDR3 is TGTGCCAGCAGCCCGATGACAGGGCCGCAGTTCTTC.

The chain carries TRBV2 and TRBJ2-1; a weak D match, TRBD2 (7 bases). The length of the CDR3 is 14 residues. Germline V gene data show CDR1 as SNHLY and CDR2 as FYNNEI. V lost 7 bases to trimming and J lost 9 bases, with 19 bases between them. CDR3 sequence (DNA): TGTGCCAGCACTTGGGGGGGGCGTGTCGGTGAGCAGTTCTTC. Protein: CASTWGGRVGEQFF.